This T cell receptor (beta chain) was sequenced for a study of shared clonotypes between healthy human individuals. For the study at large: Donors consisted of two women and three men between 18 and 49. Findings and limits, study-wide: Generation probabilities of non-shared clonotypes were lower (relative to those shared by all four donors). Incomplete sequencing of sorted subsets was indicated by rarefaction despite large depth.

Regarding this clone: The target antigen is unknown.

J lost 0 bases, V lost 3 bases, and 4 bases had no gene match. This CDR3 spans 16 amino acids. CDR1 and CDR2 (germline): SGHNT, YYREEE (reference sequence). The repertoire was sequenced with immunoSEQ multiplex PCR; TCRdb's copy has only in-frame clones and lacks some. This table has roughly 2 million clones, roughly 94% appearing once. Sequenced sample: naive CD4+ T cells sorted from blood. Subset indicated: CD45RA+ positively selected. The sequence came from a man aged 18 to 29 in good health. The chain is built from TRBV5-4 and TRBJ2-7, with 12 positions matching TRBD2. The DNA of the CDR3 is TGTGCCAGCAGCTCGACTAGCGGGGGCCTCTCCTACGAGCAGTACTTC. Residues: CASSSTSGGLSYEQYF.